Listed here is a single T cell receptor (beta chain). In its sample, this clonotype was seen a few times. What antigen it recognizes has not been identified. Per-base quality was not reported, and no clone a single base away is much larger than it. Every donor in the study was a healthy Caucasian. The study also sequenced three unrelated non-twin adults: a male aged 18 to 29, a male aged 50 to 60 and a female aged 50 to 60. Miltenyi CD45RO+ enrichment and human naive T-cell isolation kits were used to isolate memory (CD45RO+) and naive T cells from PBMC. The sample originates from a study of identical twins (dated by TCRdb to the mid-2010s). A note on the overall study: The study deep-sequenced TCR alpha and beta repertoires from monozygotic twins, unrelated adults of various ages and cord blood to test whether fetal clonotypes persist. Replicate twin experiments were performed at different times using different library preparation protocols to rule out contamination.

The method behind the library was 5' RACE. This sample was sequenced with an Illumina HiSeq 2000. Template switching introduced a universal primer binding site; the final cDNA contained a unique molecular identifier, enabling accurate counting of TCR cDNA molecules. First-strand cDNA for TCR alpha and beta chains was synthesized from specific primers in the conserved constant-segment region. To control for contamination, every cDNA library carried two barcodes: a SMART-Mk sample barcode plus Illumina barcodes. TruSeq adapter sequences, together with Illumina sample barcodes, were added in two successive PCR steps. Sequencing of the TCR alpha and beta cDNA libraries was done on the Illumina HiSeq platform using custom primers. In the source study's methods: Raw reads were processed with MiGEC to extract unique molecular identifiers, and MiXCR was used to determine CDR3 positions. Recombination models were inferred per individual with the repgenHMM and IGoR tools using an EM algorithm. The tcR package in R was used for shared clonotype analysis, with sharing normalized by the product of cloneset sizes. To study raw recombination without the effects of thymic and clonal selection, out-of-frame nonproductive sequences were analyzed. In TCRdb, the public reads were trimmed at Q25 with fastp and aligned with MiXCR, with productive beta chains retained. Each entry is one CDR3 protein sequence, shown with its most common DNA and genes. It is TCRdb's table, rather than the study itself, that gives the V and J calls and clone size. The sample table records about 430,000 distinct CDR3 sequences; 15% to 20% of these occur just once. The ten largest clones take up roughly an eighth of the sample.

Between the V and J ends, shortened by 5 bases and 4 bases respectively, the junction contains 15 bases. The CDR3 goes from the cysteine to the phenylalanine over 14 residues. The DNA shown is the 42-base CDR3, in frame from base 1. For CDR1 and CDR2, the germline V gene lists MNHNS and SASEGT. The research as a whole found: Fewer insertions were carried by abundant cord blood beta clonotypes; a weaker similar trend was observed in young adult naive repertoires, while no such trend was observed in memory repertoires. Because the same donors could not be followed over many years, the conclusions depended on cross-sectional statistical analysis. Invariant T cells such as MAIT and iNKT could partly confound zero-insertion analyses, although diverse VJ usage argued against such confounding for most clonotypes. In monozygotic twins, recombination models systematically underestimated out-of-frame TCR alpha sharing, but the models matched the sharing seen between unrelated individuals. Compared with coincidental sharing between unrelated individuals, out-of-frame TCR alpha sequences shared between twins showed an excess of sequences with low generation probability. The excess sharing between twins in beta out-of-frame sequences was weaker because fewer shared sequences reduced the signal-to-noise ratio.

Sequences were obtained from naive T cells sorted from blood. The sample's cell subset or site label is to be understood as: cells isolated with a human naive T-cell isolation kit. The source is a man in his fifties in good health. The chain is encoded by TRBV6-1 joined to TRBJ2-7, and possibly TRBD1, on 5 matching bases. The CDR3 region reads CASSTDTGGYEQYF. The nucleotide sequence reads TGTGCCAGCAGTACGGACACGGGCGGTTACGAGCAGTACTTC.